Listed below are T cell receptor beta chains from one sample, sequenced in a study of T cell responses to AZD1222 COVID-19 vaccine. Only in-frame clones appear in the TCRdb table, and some are missing; sequencing was by immunoSEQ multiplex PCR. The table lists about 80,000 clones, about nine tenths of them singletons. The source was peripheral blood, collected on day 0 of AZD1222 vaccination. Receptors were obtained from an adult in good health. Both conserved end residues are part of each CDR3. A D gene is named only where the DNA matches it firmly. Size values are once, few and many counts, or a class for expanded clones, and some rows have none.

CDR3 length: 13
D gene: -
J gene: TRBJ1-3
V gene: TRBV12-3/TRBV12-4
clone size: -
CDR3 protein: CASSFTLMNTIYF
CDR3 DNA: TGTGCCAGCAGTTTTACCTTAATGAACACCATATATTTT

CDR3 length: 13
D gene: -
J gene: TRBJ2-1
V gene: TRBV9
clone size: -
CDR3 protein: CASSATRGGEQFF
CDR3 DNA: TGTGCCAGCAGCGCGACAAGAGGGGGTGAGCAGTTCTTC

CDR3 length: 14
D gene: -
J gene: TRBJ1-4
V gene: TRBV14
clone size: few
CDR3 protein: CASSQGGSDEKLFF
CDR3 DNA: TGTGCCAGCAGCCAGGGAGGGTCGGATGAAAAACTGTTTTTT

CDR3 length: 14
D gene: TRBD1
J gene: TRBJ2-5
V gene: TRBV7-3
clone size: -
CDR3 protein: CASSSGQWPETQYF
CDR3 DNA: TGTGCCAGCAGCTCGGGACAGTGGCCAGAGACCCAGTACTTC

CDR3 length: 14
D gene: -
J gene: TRBJ1-2
V gene: TRBV11-2
clone size: -
CDR3 protein: CASSPGTADSGYTF
CDR3 DNA: TGTGCCAGCAGCCCCGGGACGGCAGATTCTGGCTACACCTTC

CDR3 length: 16
D gene: TRBD1
J gene: TRBJ1-1
V gene: TRBV10-2
clone size: -
CDR3 protein: CASSDRTGPKNTEAFF
CDR3 DNA: TGCGCCAGCAGTGATCGGACAGGGCCAAAGAACACTGAAGCTTTCTTT

CDR3 length: 14
D gene: -
J gene: TRBJ1-3
V gene: TRBV30
clone size: -
CDR3 protein: CAWSLPFSGNTIYF
CDR3 DNA: TGTGCCTGGAGTTTGCCGTTCTCTGGAAACACCATATATTTT

CDR3 length: 14
D gene: -
J gene: TRBJ2-1
V gene: TRBV7-9
clone size: -
CDR3 protein: CASSVSGSGNEQFF
CDR3 DNA: TGTGCCAGCAGCGTCTCGGGATCTGGGAATGAGCAGTTCTTC

CDR3 length: 18
D gene: -
J gene: TRBJ2-5
V gene: TRBV4-2
clone size: -
CDR3 protein: CASSPGSQDSDNQETQYF
CDR3 DNA: TGTGCCAGCAGCCCCGGCAGTCAGGACAGCGATAACCAAGAGACCCAGTACTTC

CDR3 length: 13
D gene: -
J gene: TRBJ1-1
V gene: TRBV7-3
clone size: -
CDR3 protein: CASSPGGQAEAFF
CDR3 DNA: TGTGCCAGCAGCCCCGGGGGGCAGGCTGAAGCTTTCTTT

CDR3 length: 17
D gene: TRBD2
J gene: TRBJ2-5
V gene: TRBV5-1
clone size: -
CDR3 protein: CASSQGLAGGQLETQYF
CDR3 DNA: TGCGCCAGCAGCCAGGGACTAGCGGGAGGACAATTAGAGACCCAGTACTTC

CDR3 length: 15
D gene: TRBD2
J gene: TRBJ2-7
V gene: TRBV6-2/TRBV6-3
clone size: -
CDR3 protein: CASSYTLAGEYEQYF
CDR3 DNA: TGTGCCAGCAGTTACACACTAGCGGGAGAATACGAGCAGTACTTC

CDR3 length: 12
D gene: -
J gene: TRBJ1-1
V gene: TRBV11-3
clone size: -
CDR3 protein: CASSLEQTEAFF
CDR3 DNA: TGTGCCAGCAGCTTAGAACAGACTGAAGCTTTCTTT

CDR3 length: 15
D gene: TRBD2
J gene: TRBJ2-7
V gene: TRBV6-5
clone size: -
CDR3 protein: CASRAGLAGSYEQYF
CDR3 DNA: TGTGCCAGCAGGGCCGGACTAGCGGGCTCCTACGAGCAGTACTTC

CDR3 length: 15
D gene: TRBD2
J gene: TRBJ2-3
V gene: TRBV5-1
clone size: -
CDR3 protein: CASSWAGGSTDTQYF
CDR3 DNA: TGCGCCAGCAGCTGGGCGGGGGGCAGCACAGATACGCAGTATTTT